The 6 T cell receptor beta chains in this list originate from one sample, sequenced in a study of blood T cell repertoires in COVID-19. The method was immunoSEQ multiplex PCR; TCRdb's version includes in-frame clones alone and lacks a portion of them. The sample has about 140,000 clones, roughly 80% seen once. The material sequenced was peripheral blood. The source of these receptors is a man in his fifties with acute or convalescent COVID-19.

The V gene is TRBV2, the J gene TRBJ2-5; 8 bases line up with TRBD2. This CDR3 has 17 amino acids. J gave up 2 bases and V 4 bases, and 12 bases lay outside the gene matches. From germline, CDR1 is SNHLY and CDR2 FYNNEI. The CDR3 region is CASSGAGAGGIQETQYF. Written as DNA, the CDR3 is TGTGCCAGCAGTGGGGCCGGGGCGGGGGGAATACAAGAGACCCAGTACTTC.

This chain uses TRBV6-5 with TRBJ2-7, with a weak D call TRBD1 (6 bases). The CDR3 spans 15 residues. From germline, CDR1 is MNHEY and CDR2 SVGAGI. Trimming removed 5 bases from V and 3 bases from J, with 17 bases in between. The CDR3 spells CASSTLTGLHYEQYV. Here the CDR3 DNA reads TGTGCCAGCAGTACTCTAACAGGGCTCCACTACGAGCAGTACGTC.

The J gene is TRBJ1-5, the V gene TRBV4-1; D not certain. V lost 4 bases to trimming and J lost 3 bases, with 16 bases between them. CDR3 size: 16 residues. Germline CDR1 and CDR2: MGHRA and YSYEKL. The CDR3 loop is CASSPTKGLTNQPQHF. Here the CDR3 DNA reads TGCGCCAGCAGCCCAACCAAAGGACTGACCAATCAGCCCCAGCATTTT.

The chain uses TRBV18 and TRBJ2-7, with unresolved D. Per the germline V gene, CDR1 is KGHSH and CDR2 is LQKENI. Trimming stripped 3 bases from V and 7 bases from J, with 13 bases between. The CDR3 is 13 residues long. The CDR3 sequence is CASSPPTLSEQYF. DNA for the CDR3: TGTGCCAGCTCACCCCCGACACTTTCTGAGCAGTACTTC.

This clone was seen only a few times. The rearrangement joins TRBV6-5 to TRBJ1-1; 7 bases fit TRBD1. Germline V CDR1 and CDR2: MNHEY, SVGAGI. The CDR3 sequence is 14 residues long. V shed 6 bases, J shed 5 bases, and the junction held 9 bases outside the gene matches. CDR3 sequence (DNA): TGTGCCAGCAGGCTCCGACAGGGAAGGACTGAAGCTTTCTTT. It yields the protein CASRLRQGRTEAFF.

The chain links TRBV28 to TRBJ1-2, with 9 bases aligning to TRBD1. The CDR3 covers 17 residues. Germline loops: CDR1 MDHEN, CDR2 SYDVKM. J was trimmed by 4 bases and V by 7 bases; bases with no gene match: 16. CDR3 DNA: TGTGCCAGCACTCCCAGCTTGGGACAGGGAATAACCTATGGCTACACCTTC. It translates to CASTPSLGQGITYGYTF.